These 14 T cell receptor beta chains came from one sample sequenced in a study of T cells in Graves' hyperthyroidism and ophthalmopathy. What was amplified from RNA transcripts were TCR beta CDR3 regions. First-round RT-PCR with HTBI primers amplified the TCR CDR3 region. TCRdb ran MiXCR on the multiplex PCR reads and lists one entry per CDR3 protein. The data contain about 570,000 distinct CDR3 sequences, roughly 50% of them singletons. Sequenced material: peripheral blood or thyroid tissue (not recorded which). The receptor set was obtained from an adult woman with Graves' disease, either hyperthyroidism or ophthalmopathy (not recorded which).

Comment on this clonotype: At one boundary the junction diverges from the germline segment, which might be a read error. The chain carries TRBV7-2 and TRBJ1-2; tentatively, D is TRBD1 (5 bases). Germline CDR1 reads SGHTA; CDR2 reads FQGNSA. CDR3 length equals 15 residues. The CDR3 DNA reads as TGTGCCAGCAGCCAAGAGCGGGGGTCTGACTATGGCTGCACCTTC. This sequence encodes CASSQERGSDYGCTF.

This sequence joins TRBV29-1 and TRBJ1-4; TRBD1 is a possible D gene (6 bases). Germline values: CDR1 SQVTM, CDR2 ANQGSEA. Trimming shortened V by 3 bases and J by 2 bases, and 19 bases separated the two germline ends. The CDR3 covers 17 residues. CDR3 DNA: TGCAGCGTTGATCAAGGGGGGCAGGGGTTTACTAATGAAAAACTGTTTTTT. Its protein product is CSVDQGGQGFTNEKLFF.

The sample holds many counts of this clonotype. The V gene is TRBV5-8, the J gene TRBJ2-5; 13 bases are a match to TRBD2. From germline, CDR1 is SGHTS and CDR2 YDEGEE. V lost 4 bases to trimming and J lost 5 bases; unmatched junction nucleotides: 8. This CDR3 region has 16 residues. For the CDR3, the DNA is TGTGCCAGCAGCACAGGACTAGCGGGAGTAGGGGAGACCCAGTACTTC. Translated: CASSTGLAGVGETQYF.

This clonotype was detected a few times. This chain uses TRBV15 with TRBJ2-5, with D possibly being TRBD1 or TRBD2 (5 bases each). The CDR3 length is 12 residues. CDR1 is LNHNV and CDR2 is YYDKDF in the germline V gene (reference sequence). V lost 8 bases and J lost 5, with 12 bases in between. For the CDR3, the DNA is TGTGCCACCGCGAGGGGCGATGAGACCCAGTACTTC. As protein: CATARGDETQYF.

Many counts were recorded for this clonotype. Here the CDR3 reads CASSLRRLAGQETQYF. The CDR3 DNA reads as TGTGCCAGCAGCTTGAGGAGACTAGCGGGACAAGAGACCCAGTACTTC. The chain combines TRBV7-9 with TRBJ2-5; the match to TRBD2 covers 11 bases. Germline CDR1 is SEHNR and CDR2 is FQNEAQ (reference sequence). With 3 bases clipped from V and 2 bases from J, the junction kept 5 bases outside the gene matches. CDR3 size: 16 residues.

The chain combines TRBV7-9 with TRBJ1-1, with a tentative D call TRBD1 (5 bases). V lost 10 bases and J 6 bases, leaving 12 bases between the germline ends. The CDR3 contains 11 residues. Germline V gives CDR1 SEHNR, CDR2 FQNEAQ (reference sequence). The CDR3, as DNA: TGTGCCACCTCAGGGACTTCTGAAGCTTTCTTT. It specifies CATSGTSEAFF.

CDR3 bases: TGTGCCAGCAGCTTGGAGGACTACCAAGAGACCCAGCATTTT. Protein product: CASSLEDYQETQHF. The V call is TRBV7-8, the J call TRBJ1-5; no firm D call. V lost 3 bases, J lost 11 bases, and 17 bases lay in between. Germline assignment: CDR1 SGHVS and CDR2 FQNEAQ. This CDR3 region has 14 residues.

The chain has TRBV9 and TRBJ1-1; D gene ambiguous. The germline V gene encodes CDR1 SGDLS and CDR2 YYNGEE. Trimming shortened V by 0 bases and J by 4 bases, and 13 bases separated the two germline ends. The CDR3 has 15 amino acids. The CDR3, as DNA: TGTGCCAGCAGCGTAGGTGGAGCCCCTGGCACTGAAGCTTTCTTT. It codes for CASSVGGAPGTEAFF. The entire variable domain, with the rest obtained from reference TRBV9 and TRBJ1-1, is as follows: DSGVTQTPKHLITATGQRVTLRCSPRSGDLSVYWYQQSLDQGLQFLIQYYNGEERAKGNILERFSAQQFPDLHSELNLSSLELGDSALYFCASSVGGAPGTEAFFGQGTRLTVV.

This chain links TRBV12-3 or TRBV12-4 with TRBJ2-5; the D gene is possibly TRBD2 (5 bases). Trimming removed 1 base from V and 1 base from J, with 16 bases in between. The CDR3 runs 17 residues. The CDR3 sequence is CASSLEGGQRSQETQYF. CDR3 nucleotides: TGTGCCAGCAGTTTAGAGGGCGGTCAGCGGTCCCAAGAGACCCAGTACTTC.

In its sample, this clonotype was seen many times. The chain recombines TRBV7-9 with TRBJ2-5, with unresolved D. This CDR3 has 13 amino acids. The germline CDR1 and CDR2 sequences are SEHNR and FQNEAQ (reference sequence). The V end was cut by 5 bases, the J end by 3 bases, with 10 bases between. CDR3 nucleotide sequence: TGTGCCAGCAGCCCCGAAGGGAAAGAGACCCAGTACTTC. Protein sequence: CASSPEGKETQYF.

This clonotype occurred a few times. The V call is TRBV5-6, the J call TRBJ2-2; no clear D gene. The germline V gene has CDR1 SGHDT and CDR2 YYEEEE. The V end was cut by 0 bases, the J end by 8 bases, with 5 bases between. This CDR3 has 12 amino acids. In DNA form, the CDR3 reads TGTGCCAGCAGCTTGGTGGTAGGGGAGCTGTTTTTT. Encoded protein: CASSLVVGELFF. Supplemented by reference TRBV5-6 and TRBJ2-2, the full variable domain reads DAGVTQSPTHLIKTRGQQVTLRCSPKSGHDTVSWYQQALGQGPQFIFQYYEEEERQRGNFPDRFSGHQFPNYSSELNVNALLLGDSALYLCASSLVVGELFFGEGSRLTVL.

Comments on this clonotype: At one end, the junction sequence differs from germline, possibly due to a read error. The chain employs TRBV6-1 and TRBJ2-5, with D possibly being TRBD1 (6 bases). CDR1 is MNHNS, CDR2 SASEGT, per germline. The CDR3 has 15 amino acids. CDR3 nucleotide sequence: TGTGCCATCAGTGTGGGTAGGGGGATGATGGAGACCCAGTACTTC. Encoded protein: CAISVGRGMMETQYF.

The chain recombines TRBV10-3 with TRBJ1-1; 8 bases align to TRBD1. Germline CDR1 and CDR2: ENHRY and SYGVKD. The junction had 10 bases not matched to a gene; V was cut back by 3 bases and J by 4 bases. The CDR3 sequence is 16 residues long. The CDR3 sequence: CAISDPRDQGATEAFF. The CDR3 region has the DNA TGTGCCATCAGTGACCCCCGGGATCAGGGGGCCACTGAAGCTTTCTTT.

This clonotype was recorded many times. The chain uses TRBV6-5 and TRBJ1-4; tentative D call: TRBD1 (5 bases). Trimming removed 6 bases at V and 2 bases at J, with 10 bases between. The CDR3 is 14 amino acids. CDR1 and CDR2 (germline): MNHEY, SVGAGI. CDR3 amino acids: CASSLRQTNEKLFF. The CDR3 coding sequence is TGTGCCAGCAGCCTTCGACAGACTAATGAAAAACTGTTTTTT.